These 10 T cell receptor beta chains were all obtained from the same sample, sequenced in a study of cytotoxic CD8 clonotypes in ibrutinib-treated CLL. Assay used: immunoSEQ multiplex PCR; TCRdb lists only in-frame clones, some missing. The data contain about 200,000 clones, approximately 79% of them singletons. The sequencing here drew on PBMCs, taken after 12 months of ibrutinib treatment. The source of these receptors is a human donor with chronic lymphocytic leukemia.

This rearrangement joins TRBV2 to TRBJ1-1, with a tentative D call TRBD1 (5 bases). CDR1 SNHLY and CDR2 FYNNEI come from the germline V gene. The CDR3 extends over 14 amino acids. With 5 bases removed from V and 6 bases from J, the gap between germline ends came to 16 bases. CDR3 DNA: TGTGCCAGCAGTTCCCTTCAGGGTGGCGCTGAAGCTTTCTTT. Protein product: CASSSLQGGAEAFF.

CDR3 bases: TGTGCCAGCTCACCATTGGACCTCACCGGCACAGATACGCAGTATTTT. Its translation: CASSPLDLTGTDTQYF. This chain connects TRBV18 to TRBJ2-3; D is undetermined. CDR1 and CDR2 (germline): KGHSH, LQKENI. The CDR3 totals 16 residues. V was shortened by 2 bases and J by 1 base, with 13 bases between the two germline ends.

This clone was detected only a few times. Within the sample, other DNA sequences also encode this same CDR3. V is TRBV5-5 and J is TRBJ2-7; 7 positions agree with TRBD1. The length of the CDR3 is 13 residues. CDR1 SGHKS and CDR2 YYEKEE come from the germline V gene (reference sequence). J gave up 2 bases and V 3 bases, and 2 bases lay outside the gene matches. The CDR3 coding sequence is TGTGCCAGCAGCTCGGGACAGACCTACGAGCAGTACTTC. Translation gives CASSSGQTYEQYF.

The V and J genes are TRBV7-9 and TRBJ1-3, with TRBD1 as a possible D gene (5 bases). The V gene's germline CDR1 is SEHNR and CDR2 FQNEAQ (reference sequence). This CDR3 region has 11 residues. Trimming pared 8 bases from V and 9 bases from J, leaving 11 bases between. The CDR3 DNA follows: TGTGCCAGCCTCGCCGGGGGCACCATATATTTT. Translation gives CASLAGGTIYF.

This rearrangement joins TRBV5-1 to TRBJ2-5, with a possible D match to TRBD1 (6 bases). This CDR3 has 14 residues. The V end lost 2 bases, the J end lost 14 bases, and 22 bases lay between the germline ends. CDR1 and CDR2 (germline): SGHRS, YFSETQ. CDR3 nucleotides: TGCGCCAGCAGCTTCGGTTTCAGTGACAGGCTACGTTACTTC. Amino acids: CASSFGFSDRLRYF.

The J gene is TRBJ2-3, the V gene TRBV7-9; perhaps D is TRBD1 or TRBD2 (5 bases each). Deletions cut 5 bases from V and 1 base from J, with 16 bases between. Germline-derived CDR1 and CDR2 are SEHNR and FQNEAQ (reference sequence). The CDR3 loop spans 16 amino acids. The CDR3 DNA follows: TGTGCCAGCAGCCCCAGACGGGACGCGCGCACAGATACGCAGTATTTT. It specifies CASSPRRDARTDTQYF. Full variable domain (rest looked up from reference TRBV7-9 and TRBJ2-3): DTGVSQNPRHKITKRGQNVTFRCDPISEHNRLYWYRQTLGQGPEFLTYFQNEAQLEKSRLLSDRFSAERPKGSFSTLEIQRTEQGDSAMYLCASSPRRDARTDTQYFGPGTRLTVL.

This clone has at least ten counts. The chain combines TRBV9 with TRBJ2-1; 11 positions agree with TRBD2. Germline V gene sequence: CDR1 SGDLS, CDR2 YYNGEE. The V gene end was trimmed by 5 bases and the J gene end by 6 bases; junction bases not matched to a gene: 7. This CDR3 is 15 amino acids long. The CDR3 sequence: CASSLGLAGLNEQFF. The CDR3 coding sequence is TGTGCCAGCAGTCTCGGACTAGCGGGCCTCAATGAGCAGTTCTTC.

V gene TRBV19 combines with J gene TRBJ1-2; D gene uncertain. The CDR3 consists of 8 residues. The germline V and J ends were trimmed by 9 bases and 8 bases, with 4 bases remaining between them. Per the germline V gene, CDR1 is LNHDA and CDR2 is SQIVND (reference sequence). The CDR3 spells CASGGYTF. DNA for the CDR3: TGTGCCAGCGGGGGCTACACCTTC. Full variable domain (missing parts from reference TRBV19 and TRBJ1-2): DGGITQSPKYLFRKEGQNVTLSCEQNLNHDAMYWYRQDPGQGLRLIYYSQIVNDFQKGDIAEGYSVSREKKESFPLTVTSAQKNPTAFYLCASGGYTFGSGTRLTVV.

The chain uses TRBV5-6 and TRBJ1-1; perhaps TRBD1 as D (5 bases). Germline CDR1 SGHDT, CDR2 YYEEEE. V gave up 2 bases and J gave up 5 bases, with 13 bases separating them. There are 14 residues in the CDR3. CDR3 in amino acids: CASSFSGKWTEAFF. CDR3 DNA sequence: TGTGCCAGCAGCTTTTCAGGGAAGTGGACTGAAGCTTTCTTT. The full variable domain, completed using reference TRBV5-6 and TRBJ1-1, is DAGVTQSPTHLIKTRGQQVTLRCSPKSGHDTVSWYQQALGQGPQFIFQYYEEEERQRGNFPDRFSGHQFPNYSSELNVNALLLGDSALYLCASSFSGKWTEAFFGQGTRLTVV.

This clone was seen a few times. The chain employs TRBV5-6 and TRBJ1-4; tentative D call: TRBD1 (6 bases). Between the trimmed V and J ends, which lost 1 base and 8 bases, there was a span of 12 bases. CDR3 size: 14 residues. Germline CDR1 and CDR2: SGHDT and YYEEEE. The CDR3 DNA reads as TGTGCCAGCAGCTTGATCAGGGGTCGGGAAAAACTGTTTTTT. It translates to CASSLIRGREKLFF.